These 9 T cell receptor beta chains originate from one sample sequenced in a study of lymphopenia after photon versus proton radiotherapy. Profiling relied on immunoSEQ multiplex PCR, and the TCRdb table lists in-frame clones only, not all of them. The table has 15,000 to 20,000 clones, 80% to 95% seen once; the top ten hold around 1.5%. Source: peripheral blood, taken from a patient treated with photon-based radiotherapy. Receptor source: a middle-aged woman with cholangiocarcinoma.

This clone has a single count. This sequence joins TRBV5-4 and TRBJ2-1; a possible D gene is TRBD1 (5 bases). V was trimmed by 0 bases and J by 5 bases, leaving 6 bases between them. This CDR3 spans 13 amino acids. Germline CDR1 reads SGHNT; CDR2 reads YYREEE (reference sequence). CDR3 DNA sequence: TGTGCCAGCAGCTTGGAGGGGAACAATGAGCAGTTCTTC. This translates into CASSLEGNNEQFF.

This clone was detected only once. The V and J genes are TRBV6-1 and TRBJ2-1; D uncertain. Trimming removed 1 base from V and 6 bases from J, with 13 bases in between. The CDR3 has 15 amino acids. The germline V gene encodes CDR1 MNHNS and CDR2 SASEGT. The CDR3 DNA sequence: TGTGCCAGCAGTGAAGGCCTTGACCGCAGCAATGAGCAGTTCTTC. It yields the protein CASSEGLDRSNEQFF.

The V call is TRBV5-4, the J call TRBJ1-2; 7 bases match TRBD1. The germline gives CDR1 SGHNT, CDR2 YYREEE (reference sequence). The V segment lost 3 bases and the J segment 8 bases; nucleotides outside the gene matches: 10. The CDR3 runs 14 residues. CDR3 sequence reads: CASSSPEGAGGYTF. The DNA of the CDR3 is TGTGCCAGCAGCTCCCCGGAGGGGGCTGGAGGCTACACCTTC.

The V and J genes are TRBV25-1 and TRBJ1-1; tentative D call: TRBD1 (5 bases). From germline, CDR1 is MGHDK and CDR2 SYGVNS. The V end was cut by 6 bases, the J end by 5 bases, with 22 bases between. This CDR3 region has 16 residues. CDR3 DNA sequence: TGTGCCAGCAGCGGAATAATTTTGGGGGGATGGACTGAAGCTTTCTTT. This gives the protein CASSGIILGGWTEAFF.

This clone was detected only a few times. The V call is TRBV5-1, the J call TRBJ2-7; D remains ambiguous. The germline CDR1 and CDR2 sequences are SGHRS and YFSETQ. The CDR3 spans 13 residues. Deletions cut 0 bases from V and 3 bases from J, with 7 bases between. The CDR3 protein is CASSLDSFYEQYF. CDR3 nucleotide sequence: TGCGCCAGCAGCTTGGACAGCTTCTACGAGCAGTACTTC.

The V and J genes are TRBV28 and TRBJ2-2; no clear D. CDR3 size: 15 residues. Germline CDR1 MDHEN, CDR2 SYDVKM. Trimming removed 3 bases at V and 1 base at J, with 9 bases between. CDR3 nucleotide sequence: TGTGCCAGCAGTTTGGCCCTCGGGAACACCGGGGAGCTGTTTTTT. Its protein is CASSLALGNTGELFF. Full variable domain (outside the CDR3, taken from reference TRBV28 and TRBJ2-2): DVKVTQSSRYLVKRTGEKVFLECVQDMDHENMFWYRQDPGLGLRLIYFSYDVKMKEKGDIPEGYSVSREKKERFSLILESASTNQTSMYLCASSLALGNTGELFFGEGSRLTVL.

This clone has only a few counts. CDR3 residues: CASSEISYEQYF. The CDR3 nucleotides read TGTGCCAGCAGTGAAATCTCCTACGAGCAGTACTTC. V and J are TRBV6-1 and TRBJ2-7, with D hard to call. The CDR3 extends over 12 amino acids. Looked up from germline, CDR1 is MNHNS and CDR2 is SASEGT. V lost 2 bases, J lost 0 bases, and 2 bases lay in between.

The J gene is TRBJ2-3, the V gene TRBV5-5; TRBD1 agrees at 10 bases. This CDR3 comprises 15 residues. Germline-derived CDR1 and CDR2 are SGHKS and YYEKEE (reference sequence). The V gene end was trimmed by 4 bases and the J gene end by 1 base; junction bases not matched to a gene: 3. The CDR3 sequence: CASSGTGAGTDTQYF. The CDR3, as DNA: TGTGCCAGCAGCGGGACAGGGGCCGGCACAGATACGCAGTATTTT.

This clone was picked up one time. This chain connects TRBV27 to TRBJ2-1; 9 bases agree with TRBD2. Trimming at V came to 2 bases and at J to 7 bases, leaving 9 bases not matched to a gene. This CDR3 has 16 amino acids. Germline values: CDR1 MNHEY, CDR2 SMNVEV (reference sequence). CDR3 region: CASSLIFGTSQNEQFF. In DNA form, the CDR3 reads TGTGCCAGCAGTTTAATTTTCGGGACTAGCCAGAATGAGCAGTTCTTC.